This is a list of T cell receptor beta chains from one sample in a study of identical twins. TCRdb reprocessed the 5' RACE reads via MiXCR and lists one record per CDR3 protein. In the table there are roughly 710,000 distinct CDR3 sequences, roughly 6.2% of which are singletons. Sequenced input: naive T cells sorted from blood. These receptors all stem from a man between 18 and 35 years old in good health. Both conserved end residues are part of each CDR3. Fields, in order: J gene, D gene, clone size, V gene, CDR3 DNA, CDR3 protein. D genes are given only for firm matches. A clone size is listed for some rows: how often the clone was seen (once, few, many), or a class if it is expanded.

J gene: TRBJ2-7
D gene: TRBD2
clone size: NA
V gene: TRBV29-1
CDR3 DNA: TGCAGCGTTGACCAGCGGGGGTCCTACGAGCAGTACTTC
CDR3 protein: CSVDQRGSYEQYF

J gene: TRBJ2-1
D gene: NA
clone size: many
V gene: TRBV20-1
CDR3 DNA: TGCAGTGCTCAGGTCTCTAGCGAAGGGCAGTTCTTC
CDR3 protein: CSAQVSSEGQFF

J gene: TRBJ2-1
D gene: TRBD2
clone size: many
V gene: TRBV29-1
CDR3 DNA: TGCAGCGTTGAACCCGCACTAGCGGGAGGTCCCGGGGAGCAGTTCTTC
CDR3 protein: CSVEPALAGGPGEQFF

J gene: TRBJ1-4
D gene: NA
clone size: NA
V gene: TRBV7-8
CDR3 DNA: TGTGCCAGCAGGGTCTTCGGGACGGCTGCAACTAATGAAAAACTGTTTTTT
CDR3 protein: CASRVFGTAATNEKLFF

J gene: TRBJ2-3
D gene: TRBD2
clone size: many
V gene: TRBV12-3/TRBV12-4
CDR3 DNA: TGTGCCAGCAGTCGGGGGGAAGCGGGCGATACGCAGTATTTT
CDR3 protein: CASSRGEAGDTQYF

J gene: TRBJ1-4
D gene: NA
clone size: many
V gene: TRBV6-4
CDR3 DNA: TGTGCCAGCAGTCCCCAGCATAATGAAAAACTGTTTTTT
CDR3 protein: CASSPQHNEKLFF

J gene: TRBJ2-1
D gene: TRBD2
clone size: few
V gene: TRBV7-9
CDR3 DNA: TGTGCCAGCAGCTTTCCCGGGACTAGCGGGACTGGCGATGAGCAGTTCTTC
CDR3 protein: CASSFPGTSGTGDEQFF

J gene: TRBJ2-1
D gene: TRBD2
clone size: NA
V gene: TRBV10-1
CDR3 DNA: TGCGCCAGCAGTGAGAATGAGCTAGCGGGAGGAAATGAGCAGTTCTTC
CDR3 protein: CASSENELAGGNEQFF

J gene: TRBJ2-1
D gene: TRBD2
clone size: few
V gene: TRBV11-2
CDR3 DNA: TGTGCCAGCAGCTCAACTAGCGGGAGGGCTGGTGAGCAGTTCTTC
CDR3 protein: CASSSTSGRAGEQFF

J gene: TRBJ2-7
D gene: NA
clone size: many
V gene: TRBV11-1
CDR3 DNA: TGTGCCAGCAGCCCACCCCGGGGAGCCGAGCAGTACTTC
CDR3 protein: CASSPPRGAEQYF

J gene: TRBJ2-1
D gene: TRBD2
clone size: many
V gene: TRBV15
CDR3 DNA: TGTGCCACCAGCAGACATAGCGGGAGGGGGTGGGATGAGCAGTTCTTC
CDR3 protein: CATSRHSGRGWDEQFF

J gene: TRBJ1-5
D gene: NA
clone size: many
V gene: TRBV7-9
CDR3 DNA: TGTGCCAGCAGCAAGGGACCGGAGGTTTGGCATTTT
CDR3 protein: CASSKGPEVWHF

J gene: TRBJ2-1
D gene: NA
clone size: few
V gene: TRBV15
CDR3 DNA: TGTGCCACCAGCAGAGGGGGCCGGGCCCCTTACAATGAGCAGTTCTTC
CDR3 protein: CATSRGGRAPYNEQFF

J gene: TRBJ2-5
D gene: NA
clone size: NA
V gene: TRBV11-2
CDR3 DNA: TGTGCCAGCAGCGTCGATCCGGGTCAATCTTGGGGGACCCAGTACTTC
CDR3 protein: CASSVDPGQSWGTQYF

J gene: TRBJ2-5
D gene: NA
clone size: few
V gene: TRBV4-2
CDR3 DNA: TGTGCCAGCAGCCAAGATGGGGGGGGCTCTTGGGAAGAGACCCAGTACTTC
CDR3 protein: CASSQDGGGSWEETQYF

J gene: TRBJ2-1
D gene: NA
clone size: many
V gene: TRBV15
CDR3 DNA: TGTGCCACCAGCCGGACCGACTACAATGAGCAGTTCTTC
CDR3 protein: CATSRTDYNEQFF

J gene: TRBJ1-5
D gene: NA
clone size: many
V gene: TRBV24-1
CDR3 DNA: TGTGCCACCAGTGAGGAAGATAATAGCAATCAGCCCCAGCATTTT
CDR3 protein: CATSEEDNSNQPQHF

J gene: TRBJ2-7
D gene: NA
clone size: many
V gene: TRBV28
CDR3 DNA: TGTGCCAGCAGTTTTGGGTGGGACCCCTACGAGCAGTACTTC
CDR3 protein: CASSFGWDPYEQYF

J gene: TRBJ2-3
D gene: NA
clone size: many
V gene: TRBV7-9
CDR3 DNA: TGTGCCAGCAGCTTACAGGGGACCCCTAGCACAGATACGCAGTATTTT
CDR3 protein: CASSLQGTPSTDTQYF

J gene: TRBJ2-1
D gene: TRBD1
clone size: many
V gene: TRBV5-4
CDR3 DNA: TGTGCCAGCAGCTTAGACCGGGACAGGGAGTTCTTC
CDR3 protein: CASSLDRDREFF

J gene: TRBJ2-4
D gene: TRBD2
clone size: many
V gene: TRBV29-1
CDR3 DNA: TGCAGCGTCCAGACTAGCGGGTTTCAGTACTTC
CDR3 protein: CSVQTSGFQYF

J gene: TRBJ1-2
D gene: NA
clone size: NA
V gene: TRBV4-3
CDR3 DNA: TGCGCCAGCAGCCAAGAAGGGGCGCACTATGGCTACACCTTC
CDR3 protein: CASSQEGAHYGYTF

J gene: TRBJ2-7
D gene: NA
clone size: many
V gene: TRBV27
CDR3 DNA: TGTGCCAGCAGTAACAGGGCAATGGTCGAGCAGTACTTC
CDR3 protein: CASSNRAMVEQYF

J gene: TRBJ2-1
D gene: TRBD2
clone size: few
V gene: TRBV6-5
CDR3 DNA: TGTGCCAGCAGTTCTATAGCGGGAGTTGGGTCCTTC
CDR3 protein: CASSSIAGVGSF

J gene: TRBJ2-1
D gene: TRBD1
clone size: NA
V gene: TRBV29-1
CDR3 DNA: TGCAGCGTTGAGGGGACAGGGGTCTACAATGAGCAGTTCTTC
CDR3 protein: CSVEGTGVYNEQFF

J gene: TRBJ1-1
D gene: TRBD1
clone size: NA
V gene: TRBV12-3/TRBV12-4
CDR3 DNA: TGTGCCAGCACAAACCTTGGACAGGCGGACACTGAAGCTTTCTTT
CDR3 protein: CASTNLGQADTEAFF

J gene: TRBJ1-6
D gene: NA
clone size: many
V gene: TRBV28
CDR3 DNA: TGTGCCAGCAGTTTCAATCGTTTGGATAATTCACCCCTCCACTTT
CDR3 protein: CASSFNRLDNSPLHF

J gene: TRBJ2-7
D gene: TRBD1
clone size: NA
V gene: TRBV20-1
CDR3 DNA: TGCAGTGCTAGGGCCCGGGACAGACCCTACGAGCAGTACTTC
CDR3 protein: CSARARDRPYEQYF

J gene: TRBJ2-3
D gene: NA
clone size: NA
V gene: TRBV29-1
CDR3 DNA: TGCAGCGTTGAAGATCTTACAACAGATACGCAGTATTTT
CDR3 protein: CSVEDLTTDTQYF

J gene: TRBJ2-1
D gene: TRBD2
clone size: few
V gene: TRBV19
CDR3 DNA: TGTGCCAGTAGTGTAGCGGGATCTGCCTACAATGAGCAGTTCTTC
CDR3 protein: CASSVAGSAYNEQFF

J gene: TRBJ2-1
D gene: NA
clone size: many
V gene: TRBV6-2/TRBV6-3
CDR3 DNA: TGTGCCAACAGAAAAACCGGGACTCCTTTAAATGAGCAGTTCTTC
CDR3 protein: CANRKTGTPLNEQFF

J gene: TRBJ2-1
D gene: NA
clone size: NA
V gene: TRBV5-1
CDR3 DNA: TGCGCCAGCAGCCCCGCGACCACAGGGAGGCTATGGTACAATGAGCAGTTCTTC
CDR3 protein: CASSPATTGRLWYNEQFF

J gene: TRBJ2-1
D gene: NA
clone size: few
V gene: TRBV2
CDR3 DNA: TGTGCCAGCAGTGGAGGGGCAACCTCCTACAATGAGCAGTTCTTC
CDR3 protein: CASSGGATSYNEQFF

J gene: TRBJ2-6
D gene: NA
clone size: many
V gene: TRBV12-3/TRBV12-4
CDR3 DNA: TGTGCCAGCAGTTCTCTTGTCTGGGACGTAAGCTCTGGGGCCAACGTCCTGACTTTC
CDR3 protein: CASSSLVWDVSSGANVLTF

J gene: TRBJ2-1
D gene: NA
clone size: NA
V gene: TRBV18
CDR3 DNA: TGTGCCAGCTCCCTGGAGTCTGGCGGATCCAATGAGCAGTTCTTC
CDR3 protein: CASSLESGGSNEQFF

J gene: TRBJ2-5
D gene: TRBD2
clone size: NA
V gene: TRBV4-1
CDR3 DNA: TGCGCCAGCAGCCAAGGGGAGGGAGTCCAAGAGACCCAGTACTTC
CDR3 protein: CASSQGEGVQETQYF

J gene: TRBJ2-7
D gene: TRBD2
clone size: few
V gene: TRBV28
CDR3 DNA: TGTGCCAGCAGTCACGGGACTAGCCAGAACGAGCAGTACTTC
CDR3 protein: CASSHGTSQNEQYF

J gene: TRBJ2-2
D gene: NA
clone size: NA
V gene: TRBV29-1
CDR3 DNA: TGCAGCGCTAGGATTCCAGGGTATGCCGGGGAGCTGTTTTTT
CDR3 protein: CSARIPGYAGELFF

J gene: TRBJ2-3
D gene: NA
clone size: many
V gene: TRBV20-1
CDR3 DNA: TGCAGTGCTCGAGGGCTCACCACAGATACGCAGTATTTT
CDR3 protein: CSARGLTTDTQYF

J gene: TRBJ2-5
D gene: TRBD2
clone size: few
V gene: TRBV7-9
CDR3 DNA: TGTGCCAGCAGCTCGGATCTAGCGGCCGAAGAGACCCAGTACTTC
CDR3 protein: CASSSDLAAEETQYF

J gene: TRBJ2-7
D gene: NA
clone size: NA
V gene: TRBV27
CDR3 DNA: TGTGCCAGCAGCTCCCTCGGGTCAGTACCCTACGAGCAGTACTTC
CDR3 protein: CASSSLGSVPYEQYF

J gene: TRBJ2-3
D gene: NA
clone size: few
V gene: TRBV9
CDR3 DNA: TGTGCCAGCAGCGTTGTGAGCAGCCGCACAGATACGCAGTATTTT
CDR3 protein: CASSVVSSRTDTQYF

J gene: TRBJ2-3
D gene: TRBD1
clone size: few
V gene: TRBV30
CDR3 DNA: TGTGCCTGGAGTCCGGGACAGGGACGCACAGATACGCAGTATTTT
CDR3 protein: CAWSPGQGRTDTQYF

J gene: TRBJ2-7
D gene: TRBD1
clone size: NA
V gene: TRBV7-2
CDR3 DNA: TGTGCCAGCAGCCCGATACCGGGACAGTACGAGCAGTACTTC
CDR3 protein: CASSPIPGQYEQYF

J gene: TRBJ2-4
D gene: NA
clone size: many
V gene: TRBV20-1
CDR3 DNA: TGCAGTCCCATGGGACTGGAAAACATTCAGTACTTC
CDR3 protein: CSPMGLENIQYF

J gene: TRBJ2-1
D gene: NA
clone size: NA
V gene: TRBV7-2
CDR3 DNA: TGTGCCAGCGGCCGGGCGGAGCAGTTCTTC
CDR3 protein: CASGRAEQFF

J gene: TRBJ2-2
D gene: TRBD1
clone size: many
V gene: TRBV5-1
CDR3 DNA: TGCGCCAGCAGTTCGACTGACAGGGTCGGGGAGCTGTTTTTT
CDR3 protein: CASSSTDRVGELFF

J gene: TRBJ2-3
D gene: TRBD1
clone size: NA
V gene: TRBV20-1
CDR3 DNA: TGCAGTGCTAGGGCCAGGGGGCGCGGGGATACGCAGTATTTT
CDR3 protein: CSARARGRGDTQYF

J gene: TRBJ1-2
D gene: NA
clone size: many
V gene: TRBV12-3/TRBV12-4
CDR3 DNA: TGTGCCAGCAGTTTGGCAGGGCCCGAATATGGCTACACCTTC
CDR3 protein: CASSLAGPEYGYTF

J gene: TRBJ1-4
D gene: TRBD1
clone size: many
V gene: TRBV5-1
CDR3 DNA: TGCGCCAGCAGCCGACGGGACAGCTCTAATGAAAAACTGTTTTTT
CDR3 protein: CASSRRDSSNEKLFF

J gene: TRBJ2-3
D gene: NA
clone size: few
V gene: TRBV7-8
CDR3 DNA: TGTGCCAGCAGCCCTGACTGGGGGACCGAGGCTAACACGCAGTATTTT
CDR3 protein: CASSPDWGTEANTQYF

J gene: TRBJ2-5
D gene: NA
clone size: many
V gene: TRBV7-3
CDR3 DNA: TGTGCCAGCAGCACGGGAGTACAAGAGACCCAGTACTTC
CDR3 protein: CASSTGVQETQYF

J gene: TRBJ2-7
D gene: TRBD1
clone size: many
V gene: TRBV4-2
CDR3 DNA: TGTGCCAGCAGCCAAGGGACAGGGCTCGAGCAGTACTTC
CDR3 protein: CASSQGTGLEQYF

J gene: TRBJ2-1
D gene: NA
clone size: many
V gene: TRBV24-1
CDR3 DNA: TGTGCCACCAGTGAGTGGGGCGAGAAATCCAATGAGCAGTTCTTC
CDR3 protein: CATSEWGEKSNEQFF

J gene: TRBJ2-3
D gene: NA
clone size: many
V gene: TRBV27
CDR3 DNA: TGTGCCAGCAGTTTATCTGCCGGGGACTCCACAGATACGCAGTATTTT
CDR3 protein: CASSLSAGDSTDTQYF

J gene: TRBJ1-5
D gene: NA
clone size: many
V gene: TRBV5-1
CDR3 DNA: TGCGCCAGCAGCTTGGACGGCGGATTCAATCAGCCCCAGCATTTT
CDR3 protein: CASSLDGGFNQPQHF

J gene: TRBJ2-5
D gene: TRBD1
clone size: many
V gene: TRBV29-1
CDR3 DNA: TGCAGCGTTGAAGTCCGACAGGGGCAAGAGACCCAGTACTTC
CDR3 protein: CSVEVRQGQETQYF

J gene: TRBJ2-2
D gene: NA
clone size: few
V gene: TRBV6-1
CDR3 DNA: TGTGCCTGCAGGGCCCGACCGGGACTCAACACCGGGGAGCTGTTTTTT
CDR3 protein: CACRARPGLNTGELFF

J gene: TRBJ2-6
D gene: NA
clone size: few
V gene: TRBV20-1
CDR3 DNA: TGCAGTGCTAGAGGGGGGGCCCCTGGGGCCAACGTCCTGACTTTC
CDR3 protein: CSARGGAPGANVLTF

J gene: TRBJ2-1
D gene: TRBD2
clone size: many
V gene: TRBV5-1
CDR3 DNA: TGCGCCAGCAGCTTCGCTAGCGGGGTAAAACGGGAGCAGTTCTTC
CDR3 protein: CASSFASGVKREQFF